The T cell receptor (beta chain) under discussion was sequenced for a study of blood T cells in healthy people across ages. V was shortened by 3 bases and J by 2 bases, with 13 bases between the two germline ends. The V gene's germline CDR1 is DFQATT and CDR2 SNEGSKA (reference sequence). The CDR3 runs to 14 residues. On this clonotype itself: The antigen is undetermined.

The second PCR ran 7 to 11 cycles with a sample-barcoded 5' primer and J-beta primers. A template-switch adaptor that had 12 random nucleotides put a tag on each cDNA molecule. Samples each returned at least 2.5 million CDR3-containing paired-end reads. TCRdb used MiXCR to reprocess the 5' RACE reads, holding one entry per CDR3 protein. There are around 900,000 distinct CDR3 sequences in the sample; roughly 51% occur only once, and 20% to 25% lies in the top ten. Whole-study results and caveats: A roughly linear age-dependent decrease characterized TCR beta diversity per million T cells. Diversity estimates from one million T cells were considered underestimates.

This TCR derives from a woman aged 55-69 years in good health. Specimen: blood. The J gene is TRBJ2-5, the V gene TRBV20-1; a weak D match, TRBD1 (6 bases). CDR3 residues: CSASSIRGQETQYF. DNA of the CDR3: TGCAGTGCTAGCTCTATCAGGGGTCAAGAGACCCAGTACTTC.